The text below deals with one T cell receptor (beta chain). Its antigen remains unknown. PCR was performed using 60 Vbeta and 13 Jbeta primers. Sequenced by immunoSEQ multiplex PCR; TCRdb stores in-frame clones only, minus some. The sample gives about 160,000 clones, 70% to 85% of which show up once; under 2.5% is in the top ten. The CDR3 is 13 amino acids. V lost 2 bases, J lost 4 bases, and 8 bases lay in between. Germline V CDR1 and CDR2: SGHTA, FQGNSA. This sample was included in a study of cytomegalovirus exposure and HLA in healthy donors. Study-level findings and limits: Earlier analysis yielded a pattern in which most TCR beta V segments were productive about 87% or about 30% of the time. Among donors in an Asian-associated ancestry cluster, a later analysis reportedly found fewer N-insertions than the approximately 700-donor mean.

Sequenced sample: PBMCs. The rearrangement links TRBV7-2 to TRBJ1-1; D call uncertain. The source is a man aged 45-65 years in good health and CMV-seropositive. CDR3 protein: CASSLYQATEAFF. The CDR3, as DNA: TGTGCCAGCAGCTTATACCAGGCCACTGAAGCTTTCTTT.